Below, 17 T cell receptor beta chains from the same sample are listed, as sequenced in a study of cytomegalovirus exposure and HLA in healthy donors. PCR was performed using 60 Vbeta and 13 Jbeta primers. Using immunoSEQ multiplex PCR, the repertoire was profiled, and TCRdb retains in-frame clones only, with some absent. The sample yields around 150,000 clones, 65% to 80% seen once. Sequenced input: PBMCs. The receptors derive from a woman aged 40 to 55 in good health and CMV-seropositive.

This chain joins TRBV10-2 and TRBJ2-1, with 11 bases aligning to TRBD1. This CDR3 is 15 amino acids long. Germline V gives CDR1 WSHSY, CDR2 SAAADI. J gave up 9 bases and V 6 bases, and 10 bases lay outside the gene matches. DNA of the CDR3: TGCGCCAGCAGCGACTACGGGACAGGGGGGACTGAGCAGTTCTTC. This translates into CASSDYGTGGTEQFF.

The CDR3 sequence is CASSPPTAASDEQFF. Written as DNA, the CDR3 is TGTGCCAGCTCACCACCGACAGCCGCTTCGGATGAGCAGTTCTTC. The chain carries TRBV18 and TRBJ2-1; D may be TRBD1 (5 bases). The CDR3 is 15 amino acids. From germline, CDR1 is KGHSH and CDR2 LQKENI. V gave up 0 bases and J gave up 8 bases, with 14 bases separating them. The complete variable domain, with remaining parts taken from reference TRBV18 and TRBJ2-1, reads NAGVMQNPRHLVRRRGQEARLRCSPMKGHSHVYWYRQLPEEGLKFMVYLQKENIIDESGMPKERFSAEFPKEGPSILRIQQVVRGDSAAYFCASSPPTAASDEQFFGPGTRLTVL.

This clone turned up a few times. J is TRBJ1-1 and V is TRBV10-3; unclear D gene. Per germline, CDR1 ENHRY and CDR2 SYGVKD. The CDR3 extends over 13 amino acids. V lost 3 bases and J lost 2, with 7 bases in between. DNA for the CDR3: TGTGCCATCAGTGATTACAGCAACACTGAAGCTTTCTTT. This translates into CAISDYSNTEAFF.

The sample holds one count of this clone. This sequence joins TRBV28 and TRBJ2-2; 8 nucleotides agree with TRBD1. V gave up 6 bases and J gave up 3 bases; unmatched junction bases: 15. Germline V gives CDR1 MDHEN, CDR2 SYDVKM. There are 18 residues in the CDR3. CDR3 DNA: TGTGCCAGCAGGCCACAACCGACAGGGGTTGTAGACACCGGGGAGCTGTTTTTT. It encodes CASRPQPTGVVDTGELFF. The full variable domain, rest sourced from reference TRBV28 and TRBJ2-2, is DVKVTQSSRYLVKRTGEKVFLECVQDMDHENMFWYRQDPGLGLRLIYFSYDVKMKEKGDIPEGYSVSREKKERFSLILESASTNQTSMYLCASRPQPTGVVDTGELFFGEGSRLTVL.

J is TRBJ2-1 and V is TRBV5-4; 9 bases fit TRBD2. J lost 9 bases, V lost 5 bases, and 12 bases had no gene match. Per germline, CDR1 SGHNT and CDR2 YYREEE (reference sequence). The CDR3 loop spans 15 amino acids. The CDR3 region has the DNA TGTGCCAGCAGTGTTGGGCGGGGGGGCCCTGGTGAGCAGTTCTTC. It is translated as CASSVGRGGPGEQFF.

The genes are TRBV6-5 and TRBJ1-3; D might be TRBD1 (5 bases). The CDR3 has 14 residues. Deletions cut 5 bases from V and 2 bases from J, with 10 bases between. In germline, CDR1 is MNHEY, CDR2 SVGAGI. CDR3 sequence: CASSRTDTGNTIYF. The CDR3, as DNA: TGTGCCAGCAGTAGGACGGACACTGGAAACACCATATATTTT.

V is TRBV7-9 and J is TRBJ1-1, with D uncertain. Trimming left V 7 bases short and J 0 bases short, with 9 bases between. The CDR3 length is 13 residues. Germline V CDR1 and CDR2: SEHNR, FQNEAQ (reference sequence). The CDR3 loop reads CASTATLNTEAFF. The CDR3 nucleotides are TGTGCCAGCACAGCGACCCTGAACACTGAAGCTTTCTTT.

This sequence joins TRBV18 and TRBJ2-1; TRBD2 is a possible D gene (6 bases). This CDR3 comprises 16 residues. Germline V gene sequence: CDR1 KGHSH, CDR2 LQKENI. The ends were cut back, 4 bases at V and 5 bases at J, with 18 bases in the middle. The CDR3 reads CASSRKRGGPNNEQFF. The CDR3 DNA reads as TGTGCCAGCTCACGCAAACGCGGAGGGCCCAACAATGAGCAGTTCTTC.

This clone was counted between two and nine times. V and J are TRBV5-1 and TRBJ1-2; 8 nucleotides match TRBD1. CDR1 and CDR2 (germline): SGHRS, YFSETQ. V trimming: 4 bases; J trimming: 4 bases; junction bases outside the gene matches: 15. This CDR3 has 17 amino acids. The CDR3 DNA reads as TGCGCCAGCAGCCCCCCAGGGACAGGCGACAATCTCTATGGCTACACCTTC. Residues: CASSPPGTGDNLYGYTF.

This clone was recorded only once. The rearrangement links TRBV28 to TRBJ2-3; TRBD2 is a possible D gene (6 bases). Germline V gives CDR1 MDHEN, CDR2 SYDVKM. The CDR3 extends over 16 amino acids. V was cut by 6 bases and J by 3 bases, with 19 bases left in between. The CDR3 sequence: CASRAWTKVGTDTQYF. The CDR3 nucleotides read TGTGCCAGCAGGGCCTGGACTAAGGTAGGGACAGATACGCAGTATTTT.

This rearrangement joins TRBV11-2 to TRBJ1-2; tentatively, D is TRBD1 (5 bases). The CDR3 consists of 13 residues. Trimming stripped 5 bases from V and 5 bases from J, with 12 bases between. Germline assignment: CDR1 SGHAT and CDR2 FQNNGV. The CDR3 protein is CASSPGLAYGYTF. The CDR3, as DNA: TGTGCCAGCAGCCCGGGACTGGCATATGGCTACACCTTC.

The chain joins TRBV5-1 to TRBJ2-7; a weak D match, TRBD1 (7 bases). The CDR3 covers 16 residues. Trimming shortened V by 3 bases and J by 5 bases, and 21 bases separated the two germline ends. CDR1 and CDR2 (germline): SGHRS, YFSETQ. The CDR3 protein is CASSSSLTGRLDEQYF. The DNA of the CDR3 is TGCGCCAGCAGCTCCTCTTTGACAGGGAGGCTCGACGAGCAGTACTTC.

J is TRBJ2-5 and V is TRBV9, with 14 positions matching TRBD2. With 3 bases clipped from V and 5 bases from J, the junction kept 3 bases outside the gene matches. Germline V gives CDR1 SGDLS, CDR2 YYNGEE. This CDR3 has 15 amino acids. The CDR3 loop reads CASSAGTSGGETQYF. The CDR3 DNA follows: TGTGCCAGCAGCGCCGGGACTAGCGGGGGTGAGACCCAGTACTTC.

The V gene is TRBV19, the J gene TRBJ1-5; 7 bases fit TRBD1. Germline loops: CDR1 LNHDA, CDR2 SQIVND (reference sequence). This CDR3 is 16 amino acids long. The V gene end was trimmed by 3 bases and the J gene end by 0 bases; junction bases not matched to a gene: 5. CDR3 sequence (DNA): TGTGCCAGTAGTATCTTCGGGACAGTTAGCAATCAGCCCCAGCATTTT. This codes for CASSIFGTVSNQPQHF. The full variable domain, with the rest looked up from reference TRBV19 and TRBJ1-5, is DGGITQSPKYLFRKEGQNVTLSCEQNLNHDAMYWYRQDPGQGLRLIYYSQIVNDFQKGDIAEGYSVSREKKESFPLTVTSAQKNPTAFYLCASSIFGTVSNQPQHFGDGTRLSIL.

This clone was detected a few times. The V gene is TRBV11-3, the J gene TRBJ2-1; 7 bases match TRBD1. This CDR3 spans 16 amino acids. Trimming removed 1 base from V and 2 bases from J; junction bases left unmatched: 5. Germline V gives CDR1 SGHNT, CDR2 YENEEA. The CDR3 spells CASSLGAGGAYNEQFF. The CDR3 nucleotides read TGTGCCAGCAGCTTAGGGGCAGGGGGAGCCTACAATGAGCAGTTCTTC. Together with reference TRBV11-3 and TRBJ2-1, the CDR3 gives the full variable domain: EAGVVQSPRYKIIEKKQPVAFWCNPISGHNTLYWYLQNLGQGPELLIRYENEEAVDDSQLPKDRFSAERLKGVDSTLKIQPAELGDSAVYLCASSLGAGGAYNEQFFGPGTRLTVL.

This rearrangement joins TRBV5-1 to TRBJ2-4; D is ambiguous. Per germline, CDR1 SGHRS and CDR2 YFSETQ. The CDR3 covers 13 residues. Trimming stripped 0 bases from V and 6 bases from J, with 7 bases between. The CDR3: CASSLGQSNIQYF. The CDR3 nucleotides are TGCGCCAGCAGCTTGGGGCAATCAAACATTCAGTACTTC.

V gene TRBV2 combines with J gene TRBJ2-2; TRBD1 matches at 7 bases. The CDR3 consists of 15 residues. In germline, CDR1 is SNHLY, CDR2 FYNNEI. The V gene end was trimmed by 4 bases and the J gene end by 3 bases; junction bases not matched to a gene: 5. CDR3 nucleotide sequence: TGTGCCAGCAGTGTGGGACAGTCATACACCGGGGAGCTGTTTTTT. It encodes CASSVGQSYTGELFF.